The entry that follows covers one TCR beta chain sequence. No antigen is known for it. The sample belongs to a study of T cell responses to AZD1222 COVID-19 vaccine. Study-level information: Investigators merged groups given second doses at roughly 4 or roughly 12 weeks.

Study observations and caveats: After the peak T cell response, and only then, were repertoires sampled. Two AZD1222 doses significantly raised spike-specific TCR breadth and depth over controls. Unmutated variant regions reportedly attract nearly half of all spike-specific TCRs.

This table comes from immunoSEQ multiplex PCR, and its TCRdb copy is limited to in-frame clones, with some not included. The repertoire holds approximately 110,000 clones, with 70% to 90% as singletons. Sequences were derived from peripheral blood, sampled on day 0 of AZD1222 vaccination. The clonotype originates from an adult in good health.

CDR3 sequence reads: CASSLAAGGAEKLFF. The CDR3 DNA is TGTGCCAGCAGCTTAGCGGCAGGGGGGGCCGAAAAACTGTTTTTT. The chain links TRBV7-8 to TRBJ1-4; TRBD1 agrees at 7 bases. CDR3 length: 15 amino acids. V lost 0 bases, J lost 8 bases, and 6 bases stayed unmatched. Germline assignment: CDR1 SGHVS and CDR2 FQNEAQ.